This is a list of T cell receptor beta chains from one sample in a study of T-cell reconstitution after alpha-beta-depleted transplantation in children. From the PCR reads, TCRdb called clonotypes with MiXCR, one entry per CDR3 protein. The sample consists of 500,000 to 750,000 distinct CDR3 sequences, roughly 30% of them appearing once. Sequencing was performed on PBMCs, taken before TCRalphabeta/CD19-depleted stem cell transplant. These TCRs come from a boy in the first two years of life with Wiskott-Aldrich syndrome, due to receive a stem cell transplant. The CDR3 runs from the conserved cysteine through the conserved F or W. The D gene is left open where the match is weak. Part of the rows lack a size; the others show once, few, many or a class for expanded clones.

>NA|TRBV7-2|TRBJ2-1|NA
CASSYSYLGGLFF
TGTGCCAGCAGCTACTCCTATCTAGGAGGTTTGTTCTTC
>NA|TRBV30|TRBJ2-1|TRBD2
CAWSAGKTSGRAHEQFF
TGTGCCTGGAGTGCCGGAAAGACTAGCGGGAGGGCCCATGAGCAGTTCTTC
>few|TRBV20-1|TRBJ2-1|NA
CSALDGVRVNNEQFF
TGCAGTGCTTTGGATGGGGTAAGAGTGAATAATGAGCAGTTCTTC
>NA|TRBV11-2|TRBJ1-1|TRBD1
CASSPGTGVGEAFF
TGTGCCAGCAGCCCCGGGACAGGGGTGGGTGAAGCTTTCTTT
>few|TRBV5-1|TRBJ2-1|TRBD2
CASSLAHSGGRAFNEQFF
TGCGCCAGCAGCTTGGCCCACTCTGGCGGGAGGGCGTTCAATGAGCAGTTCTTC
>NA|TRBV20-1|TRBJ1-6|TRBD1
CSARGQPVVNNSPLHF
TGCAGTGCTAGGGGACAGCCGGTGGTAAATAATTCACCCCTCCACTTT
>NA|TRBV6-5|TRBJ2-7|NA
CASSYVGRDYEQYF
TGTGCCAGCAGTTACGTCGGCAGAGACTACGAGCAGTACTTC
>NA|TRBV9|TRBJ2-5|NA
CASSVGERGPGTQYF
TGTGCCAGCAGCGTAGGCGAGAGGGGACCGGGGACCCAGTACTTC
>few|TRBV28|TRBJ2-7|TRBD2
CASSPDGRKYF
TGTGCCAGCAGTCCAGACGGGAGGAAGTACTTC
>NA|TRBV5-1|TRBJ2-3|NA
CASSSRLTGSTDTQYF
TGCGCCAGCAGCTCACGTTTAACGGGTAGCACAGATACGCAGTATTTT
>NA|TRBV25-1|TRBJ2-1|TRBD2
CASSVSVLAGGHPFSDEQFF
TGTGCCAGCAGTGTTAGTGTGCTAGCGGGAGGCCACCCTTTCAGCGATGAGCAGTTCTTC
>few|TRBV12-3/TRBV12-4|TRBJ2-1|TRBD1
CASSSRAGTGYNEQFF
TGTGCCAGCAGTTCCCGAGCCGGGACAGGGTATAATGAGCAGTTCTTC
>few|TRBV6-1|TRBJ1-4|TRBD1
CASGEPQGANEKLFF
TGTGCCAGCGGCGAACCTCAGGGGGCGAATGAAAAACTGTTTTTT
>few|TRBV11-2|TRBJ2-3|TRBD2
CASSPLLPGLAGELNTQYF
TGTGCCAGCAGCCCACTACTTCCCGGACTAGCGGGAGAGTTGAATACGCAGTATTTT
>few|TRBV7-2|TRBJ2-1|NA
CASSFRTAYNEQFF
TGTGCCAGCAGCTTCCGGACAGCCTACAATGAGCAGTTCTTC
>NA|TRBV5-1|TRBJ2-1|TRBD2
CASSVGLAGGHDEQFF
TGCGCCAGCAGCGTCGGACTAGCGGGAGGTCATGATGAGCAGTTCTTC
>few|TRBV7-9|TRBJ2-3|NA
CASSWFPGRTDTQYF
TGTGCCAGCAGCTGGTTCCCCGGTCGGACAGATACGCAGTATTTT
>NA|TRBV20-1|TRBJ2-2|TRBD2
CSARGLASGELFF
TGCAGTGCTAGGGGACTAGCAAGCGGGGAGCTGTTTTTT
>few|TRBV3-1|TRBJ1-4|NA
CASSLGFGGASTNEKLFF
TGTGCCAGCAGCCTCGGTTTCGGGGGGGCCTCAACTAATGAAAAACTGTTTTTT
>NA|TRBV20-1|TRBJ2-1|NA
CSAMINEQFF
TGCAGTGCAATGATCAATGAGCAGTTCTTC
>many|TRBV3-1|TRBJ1-4|TRBD1
CASSRRDRVIEKLFF
TGTGCCAGCAGCCGTCGGGACAGGGTCATTGAAAAACTGTTTTTT
>few|TRBV7-6|TRBJ2-3|NA
CATSQADTQYF
TGTGCCACCTCTCAGGCAGATACGCAGTATTTT
>few|TRBV5-1|TRBJ2-1|NA
CASSPSQSSYNEQFF
TGCGCCAGCAGCCCTTCCCAGAGCTCCTACAATGAGCAGTTCTTC